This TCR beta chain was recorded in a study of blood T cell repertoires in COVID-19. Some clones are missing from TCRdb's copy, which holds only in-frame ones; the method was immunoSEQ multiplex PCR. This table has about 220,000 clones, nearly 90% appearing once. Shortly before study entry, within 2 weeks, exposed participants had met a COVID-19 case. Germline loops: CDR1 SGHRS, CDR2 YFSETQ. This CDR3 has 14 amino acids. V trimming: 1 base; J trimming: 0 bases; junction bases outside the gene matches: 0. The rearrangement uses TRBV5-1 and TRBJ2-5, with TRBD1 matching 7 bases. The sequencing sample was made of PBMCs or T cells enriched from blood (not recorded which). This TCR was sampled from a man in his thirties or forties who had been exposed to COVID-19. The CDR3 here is CASSLQGDQETQYF. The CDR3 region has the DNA TGCGCCAGCAGCTTGCAGGGGGACCAAGAGACCCAGTACTTC.